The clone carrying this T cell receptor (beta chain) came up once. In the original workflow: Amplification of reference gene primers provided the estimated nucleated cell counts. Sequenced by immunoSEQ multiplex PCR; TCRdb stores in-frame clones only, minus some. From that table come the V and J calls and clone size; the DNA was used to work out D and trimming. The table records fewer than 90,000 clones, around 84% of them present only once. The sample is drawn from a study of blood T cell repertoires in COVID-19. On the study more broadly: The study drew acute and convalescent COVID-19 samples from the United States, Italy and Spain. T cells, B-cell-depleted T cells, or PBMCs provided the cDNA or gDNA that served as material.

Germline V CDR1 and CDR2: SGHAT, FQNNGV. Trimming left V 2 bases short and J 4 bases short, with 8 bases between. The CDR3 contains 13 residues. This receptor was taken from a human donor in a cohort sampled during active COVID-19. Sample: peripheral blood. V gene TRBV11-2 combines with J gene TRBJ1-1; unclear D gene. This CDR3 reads CASSLRSGTEAFF. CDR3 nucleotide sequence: TGTGCCAGCAGCTTACGGTCAGGCACTGAAGCTTTCTTT. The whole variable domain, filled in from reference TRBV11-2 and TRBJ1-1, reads EAGVAQSPRYKIIEKRQSVAFWCNPISGHATLYWYQQILGQGPKLLIQFQNNGVVDDSQLPKDRFSAERLKGVDSTLKIQPAKLEDSAVYLCASSLRSGTEAFFGQGTRLTVV.